The 23 T cell receptor beta chains presented below share a single source sample, sequenced in a study of blood T cell repertoires in COVID-19. Repertoires were generated with immunoSEQ multiplex PCR, while TCRdb's copy carries only in-frame clones and drops some. The table has approximately 160,000 clones, around 84% seen once. The sequenced sample consisted of peripheral blood. The source is an older woman with COVID-19, enrolled during active disease.

The chain uses TRBV7-9 and TRBJ1-5; D possibly corresponds to TRBD1 (6 bases). V lost 2 bases, J lost 3 bases, and 11 bases lay in between. The germline V gene has CDR1 SEHNR and CDR2 FQNEAQ (reference sequence). CDR3 length: 15 amino acids. The CDR3 is CASSLTGSVNQPQHF. CDR3 bases: TGTGCCAGCAGCTTAACAGGGTCGGTCAATCAGCCCCAGCATTTT.

This chain joins TRBV7-2 and TRBJ1-1; D remains unclear. The CDR3 has 15 residues. Germline CDR1 SGHTA, CDR2 FQGNSA. The V gene lost 4 bases and the J gene lost 4 bases, with 16 bases spanning the gap. This CDR3 reads CASSSGLMRVTEAFF. CDR3 nucleotides: TGTGCCAGCAGCTCCGGACTCATGAGGGTCACTGAAGCTTTCTTT.

The chain carries TRBV5-1 and TRBJ1-2, with 7 bases lining up with TRBD1. V dropped 1 base and J dropped 8; count of bases not matched to a gene: 8. Germline CDR1 reads SGHRS; CDR2 reads YFSETQ. The CDR3 consists of 14 residues. The CDR3 bases are TGCGCCAGCAGCTTGAACAGGGGTTTTTTGGGCTACACCTTC. Translation: CASSLNRGFLGYTF.

The chain joins TRBV25-1 to TRBJ1-4, with 8 bases aligning to TRBD1. V trimming: 7 bases; J trimming: 11 bases; junction bases outside the gene matches: 9. From germline, CDR1 is MGHDK and CDR2 SYGVNS. The CDR3 has 13 amino acids. The chain's CDR3 is CASNMAGGVKLFF. Written as DNA, the CDR3 is TGTGCCAGCAATATGGCAGGGGGCGTTAAACTGTTTTTT.

The chain links TRBV2 to TRBJ2-7; possibly TRBD1 for D (6 bases). Trimming removed 5 bases from V and 1 base from J, with 9 bases in between. CDR3 length: 13 amino acids. Germline V gene lookup returns CDR1 SNHLY and CDR2 FYNNEI. CDR3 sequence: CASSQDRSYEQYF. The CDR3, as DNA: TGTGCCAGCAGTCAGGACAGATCCTACGAGCAGTACTTC.

This clone came up once. This chain's CDR3 is CASTGREDTQYF. DNA of the CDR3: TGTGCCTCGACCGGGAGAGAAGATACGCAGTATTTT. This chain links TRBV10-3 with TRBJ2-3, with D perhaps matching TRBD2 (6 bases). V shed 11 bases and J shed 5 bases, with 14 bases lying between them. Germline V gene data show CDR1 as ENHRY and CDR2 as SYGVKD. This CDR3 comprises 12 residues.

The chain couples TRBV3-1 (or the pseudogene TRBV3-2) to TRBJ1-1; 7 bases are a match to TRBD1. CDR1 and CDR2 from the germline V gene are LGHDT and YNNKEL (reference sequence). V was pared by 4 bases and J by 1 base, with 3 bases of the junction left unmatched. CDR3 size: 14 residues. The chain's CDR3 is CASSLGQPNTEAFF. The DNA of the CDR3 is TGTGCCAGCAGCCTGGGACAGCCGAACACTGAAGCTTTCTTT.

This rearrangement joins TRBV30 to TRBJ1-1; D is uncertain. Germline V gives CDR1 GTSNPN, CDR2 SVGIG (reference sequence). V lost 0 bases and J lost 2, with 10 bases in between. The CDR3 loop spans 14 amino acids. The CDR3 DNA is TGTGCCTGGAGTGTAGAGGTATCTAACACTGAAGCTTTCTTT. Its translation: CAWSVEVSNTEAFF.

The chain links TRBV11-2 to TRBJ1-1; D is undetermined. V was shortened by 0 bases and J by 2 bases, with 16 bases between the two germline ends. CDR3 length equals 17 residues. CDR1 is SGHAT, CDR2 FQNNGV, per germline. In nucleotides, the CDR3 is TGTGCCAGCAGCTTAGATACGCCTAGGCGGGGAAACACTGAAGCTTTCTTT. This translates into CASSLDTPRRGNTEAFF.

The rearrangement uses TRBV5-1 and TRBJ2-5; 7 nucleotides line up with TRBD1. The CDR3 sequence is 18 residues long. Germline loops: CDR1 SGHRS, CDR2 YFSETQ. V shed 0 bases, J shed 2 bases, and the junction held 13 bases outside the gene matches. The CDR3 loop is CASSLVAAGGRDQETQYF. The CDR3 DNA follows: TGCGCCAGCAGCTTGGTGGCGGCAGGGGGTAGGGATCAAGAGACCCAGTACTTC.

This chain uses TRBV3-1 (or the pseudogene TRBV3-2) with TRBJ1-2; 7 bases are a match to TRBD1. CDR3 length equals 13 residues. V lost 4 bases and J lost 4; bases outside the gene matches: 3. Germline V gene data show CDR1 as LGHDT and CDR2 as YNNKEL (reference sequence). The CDR3 sequence is CASSLDRVYGYTF. The CDR3 coding sequence is TGTGCCAGCAGCCTCGACAGGGTCTATGGCTACACCTTC.

The chain has TRBV6-5 and TRBJ2-1; TRBD2 matches at 8 bases. This CDR3 is built from 14 residues. Germline V gene lookup returns CDR1 MNHEY and CDR2 SVGAGI. V gave up 7 bases and J gave up 0 bases; unmatched junction bases: 2. In DNA form, the CDR3 reads TGTGCCAGCAAGAGCGGGGGCTCCTACAATGAGCAGTTCTTC. Translating it yields CASKSGGSYNEQFF.

This sequence joins TRBV5-6 and TRBJ1-5; D might be TRBD1 (5 bases). The CDR3 has 13 amino acids. The germline V and J ends were trimmed by 7 bases and 2 bases, with 10 bases remaining between them. Germline CDR1 and CDR2: SGHDT and YYEEEE. The CDR3 DNA reads TGTGCCAGCGGCCAGGGCGGCAATCAGCCCCAGCATTTT. Translating it yields CASGQGGNQPQHF.

This clone was seen a few times. This rearrangement joins TRBV4-1 to TRBJ2-7; TRBD2 might be the D (6 bases). V lost 0 bases to trimming and J lost 2 bases, with 14 bases between them. This CDR3 has 16 residues. Germline CDR1 reads MGHRA; CDR2 reads YSYEKL. The CDR3 here is CASSQDPSGPPYEQYF. The CDR3 DNA is TGCGCCAGCAGCCAAGACCCAAGCGGGCCTCCCTACGAGCAGTACTTC.

The chain couples TRBV19 to TRBJ1-2; TRBD1 matches at 9 bases. Trimming removed 5 bases from V and 6 bases from J; junction bases left unmatched: 7. Germline values: CDR1 LNHDA, CDR2 SQIVND (reference sequence). This CDR3 contains 14 residues. The CDR3 loop is CASSPGTGSDGYTF. DNA of the CDR3: TGTGCCAGTAGTCCGGGGACAGGGTCCGATGGCTACACCTTC.

The CDR3 here is CASSLGSGRGGYEQYF. The CDR3 nucleotides read TGTGCCAGCAGCTTGGGTAGCGGGCGGGGGGGCTACGAGCAGTACTTC. The V and J genes are TRBV5-4 and TRBJ2-7, with 9 bases that match TRBD2. V lost 0 bases, J lost 3 bases, and 7 bases stayed unmatched. The CDR3 covers 16 residues. The germline V gene encodes CDR1 SGHNT and CDR2 YYREEE (reference sequence). The full variable domain, completed using reference TRBV5-4 and TRBJ2-7, is ETGVTQSPTHLIKTRGQQVTLRCSSQSGHNTVSWYQQALGQGPQFIFQYYREEENGRGNFPPRFSGLQFPNYSSELNVNALELDDSALYLCASSLGSGRGGYEQYFGPGTRLTVT.

The V call is TRBV12-5, the J call TRBJ2-4; 10 nucleotides match TRBD1. V was pared by 2 bases and J by 3 bases, with 10 bases of the junction left unmatched. This CDR3 is 18 amino acids long. From germline, CDR1 is LGHNT and CDR2 FRNRAP. The CDR3 DNA sequence: TGTGCTAGTGGTTTGATGGGACAGGGGAACGTGGTCAAAAACATTCAGTACTTC. Its translation: CASGLMGQGNVVKNIQYF.

V usage is TRBV6-5 and J usage is TRBJ1-1; D gene unclear. The CDR3 has 13 amino acids. The V and J ends lost 6 bases and 3 bases respectively, with 11 bases between them. Germline loops: CDR1 MNHEY, CDR2 SVGAGI. The CDR3 DNA follows: TGTGCCAGCAGCCCCTCGGTGGACACTGAAGCTTTCTTT. It codes for CASSPSVDTEAFF.

The chain employs TRBV2 and TRBJ2-7; TRBD2 matches at 16 bases. CDR3 length: 16 residues. Trimming at V came to 7 bases and at J to 0 bases, leaving 3 bases not matched to a gene. CDR1 and CDR2 (germline): SNHLY, FYNNEI. CDR3 nucleotide sequence: TGTGCCAGCACTGGGACTAGCGGGAGGGTCTCCTACGAGCAGTACTTC. Amino acid sequence: CASTGTSGRVSYEQYF.

The gene calls are TRBV7-2 and TRBJ2-7, with TRBD2 matching over 7 bases. J lost 0 bases, V lost 5 bases, and 13 bases had no gene match. CDR3 length: 17 amino acids. Germline loops: CDR1 SGHTA, CDR2 FQGNSA. In DNA, the CDR3 is TGTGCCAGCAGCCCACCCCCCTTCGGGAGGCTCTCCTACGAGCAGTACTTC. Protein: CASSPPPFGRLSYEQYF.

The chain has TRBV20-1 and TRBJ2-7; D is unclear. Germline CDR1 reads DFQATT; CDR2 reads SNEGSKA (reference sequence). The length of the CDR3 is 11 residues. Between the trimmed V and J ends, which lost 6 bases and 3 bases, there was a span of 9 bases. The CDR3, as DNA: TGCAGTGCCAACATTTACTACGAGCAGTACTTC. This gives the protein CSANIYYEQYF.

This chain connects TRBV11-2 to TRBJ2-5; 10 nucleotides match TRBD2. J was trimmed by 5 bases and V by 5 bases; bases with no gene match: 17. This CDR3 is built from 18 residues. CDR1 is SGHAT and CDR2 is FQNNGV in the germline V gene. Here the CDR3 DNA reads TGTGCCAGCAGCCGTGGAACATTAGCGGGGGGTCCCGTGGAGACCCAGTACTTC. Translation: CASSRGTLAGGPVETQYF.

The CDR3 nucleotides are TGTGCCAGCAGCCAACAAAGCGGATACTCTGGAAACACCATATATTTT. Translating it yields CASSQQSGYSGNTIYF. The genes are TRBV3-1 (or the pseudogene TRBV3-2) and TRBJ1-3; D gene unclear. Trimming cost V 2 bases and J 0 bases, with 11 bases left between them. The germline V gene encodes CDR1 LGHDT and CDR2 YNNKEL (reference sequence). The CDR3 sequence is 16 residues long.